A single sample gave rise to the 12 T cell receptor beta chains below, sequenced in a study of CD8 T cells in ankylosing spondylitis. TCRdb reanalysed the 5' RACE reads using MiXCR and keeps one entry per CDR3 protein. The data hold around 88,000 distinct CDR3 sequences, with about 8.8% observed a single time. Material: blood, either unsorted or a sorted T cell fraction (not recorded which). Receptors originate from a male donor with ankylosing spondylitis or in good health (not recorded which).

The V gene is TRBV9, the J gene TRBJ1-5; 10 bases are a match to TRBD1. V lost 2 bases, J lost 6 bases, and 5 bases stayed unmatched. The CDR3 sequence is 15 residues long. The germline CDR1 and CDR2 sequences are SGDLS and YYNGEE. The chain's CDR3 is CASSVGTGAGQPQHF. The CDR3 DNA sequence: TGTGCCAGCAGCGTCGGGACAGGGGCTGGTCAGCCCCAGCATTTT.

This clonotype was picked up a small number of times. A much larger clone sits a single nucleotide away, making a read error possible. The chain carries TRBV5-1 and TRBJ2-7, with 10 bases fitting TRBD1. The CDR3 sequence is 14 residues long. Germline loops: CDR1 SGHRS, CDR2 YFSETQ. The CDR3 DNA is TGCGTCAGCAGCTTGGACAGGGGGGACTACGAGCAGTACTTC. This translates into CVSSLDRGDYEQYF.

CDR3: CASSLADRGEQFF. The CDR3 coding sequence is TGTGCCAGCAGCTTAGCGGACCGAGGAGAGCAGTTCTTC. This chain links TRBV7-2 with TRBJ2-1; no definite D call. Germline CDR1 and CDR2: SGHTA and FQGNSA. The CDR3 sequence is 13 residues long. V lost 0 bases, J lost 10 bases, and 10 bases lay in between.

This clonotype was recorded a few times. This sequence joins TRBV28 and TRBJ1-1, with D uncertain. The CDR3 extends over 11 amino acids. V was clipped by 7 bases and J by 9 bases, with 12 bases between them. CDR1 and CDR2 (germline): MDHEN, SYDVKM. The CDR3 bases are TGTGCCAGCACAGCCCCAGGAAAAGCTTTCTTT. This sequence encodes CASTAPGKAFF.

There are a few counts of this clonotype. The CDR3 is CATGERYKAQNQPQHF. CDR3 nucleotides: TGTGCCACTGGCGAAAGGTATAAAGCCCAAAATCAGCCCCAGCATTTT. The J gene is TRBJ1-5, the V gene TRBV15; D remains unclear. V lost 9 bases and J lost 4, with 22 bases in between. From germline, CDR1 is LNHNV and CDR2 YYDKDF (reference sequence). This CDR3 comprises 16 residues.

This clonotype was detected many times. The V call is TRBV7-9, the J call TRBJ2-1, with TRBD2 matching over 7 bases. The CDR3 sequence is 16 residues long. Per germline, CDR1 SEHNR and CDR2 FQNEAQ (reference sequence). The J segment lost 5 bases and the V segment lost 7 bases, leaving 14 bases of the junction unmatched. The CDR3 DNA is TGTGCCAGCACCCCCTGGGGCGTAAGCGGGGACAATGAGCAGTTCTTC. It is translated as CASTPWGVSGDNEQFF.

This clonotype was counted between two and nine times. J is TRBJ2-1 and V is TRBV9, with a tentative D call TRBD1 (5 bases). V was trimmed by 0 bases and J by 8 bases, leaving 9 bases between them. CDR1 SGDLS and CDR2 YYNGEE come from the germline V gene. The CDR3 loop spans 13 amino acids. The CDR3 DNA is TGTGCCAGCAGCGTAGCCAGGGATCATGAGCAGTTCTTC. Residues: CASSVARDHEQFF.

In regard to this clonotype: This sequence may be a read error, since a much larger clone differs from it by one base. The chain recombines TRBV6-2 or TRBV6-3 with TRBJ2-7, with a tentative D call TRBD2 (6 bases). The CDR3 loop spans 13 amino acids. V dropped 5 bases and J dropped 4 bases, with 12 bases sitting between them. CDR1 is MNHEY, CDR2 SVGEGT, per germline. This CDR3 reads CASSQQGGYEQYF. CDR3 nucleotides: TGTGCCAGCAGTCAGCAGGGAGGTTACGAGCAGTACTTC.

This clonotype was observed many times. The chain has TRBV5-1 and TRBJ2-1; D may be TRBD2 (5 bases). CDR1 and CDR2 from the germline V gene are SGHRS and YFSETQ. The CDR3 has 14 residues. The V end was cut by 8 bases, the J end by 1 base, with 13 bases between. The chain's CDR3 is CASQTSPSYNEQFF. DNA for the CDR3: TGCGCCAGTCAAACTAGTCCATCCTACAATGAGCAGTTCTTC.

This clonotype was detected many times. V usage is TRBV29-1 and J usage is TRBJ2-1; D not resolved. V shed 5 bases and J shed 5 bases, with 13 bases lying between them. The CDR3 runs to 13 residues. The V gene's germline CDR1 is SQVTM and CDR2 ANQGSEA. This chain's CDR3 is CSVRAQRHNEQFF. CDR3 sequence (DNA): TGCAGCGTTAGGGCCCAACGTCACAATGAGCAGTTCTTC.

V gene TRBV11-2 combines with J gene TRBJ2-7; D is undetermined. The CDR3 runs 14 residues. V was shortened by 1 base and J by 0 bases, with 7 bases between the two germline ends. Germline-derived CDR1 and CDR2 are SGHAT and FQNNGV. The CDR3 region is CASSLVTYSYEQYF. CDR3 nucleotide sequence: TGTGCCAGCAGCTTAGTTACCTACTCCTACGAGCAGTACTTC.

This clonotype was recorded at least ten times. The chain has TRBV20-1 and TRBJ2-2; 8 bases agree with TRBD1. From germline, CDR1 is DFQATT and CDR2 SNEGSKA (reference sequence). The CDR3 contains 17 residues. V shed 0 bases, J shed 4 bases, and the junction held 10 bases outside the gene matches. The chain's CDR3 is CSARDPRTGGSTGELFF. In DNA form, the CDR3 reads TGCAGTGCTAGAGACCCCCGTACAGGGGGTAGCACCGGGGAGCTGTTTTTT.